The 16 T cell receptor beta chains given below trace back to one sample, sequenced in a study of blood T cells in healthy people across ages (dated by TCRdb to the mid-2010s). Receptors were amplified or captured by 5' RACE. TCRdb records Illumina HiSeq 2500 as the sequencer. The second PCR ran for roughly 7 to 11 cycles and used a J-beta primer mix along with a sample-barcoded 5' primer. The public reads were reprocessed in TCRdb via fastp at Q25 and MiXCR, keeping in-frame beta chains. Rows matching on CDR3 protein sequence are summarized as one entry with the most common DNA and genes. Recorded for this sample are about 1.4 million distinct CDR3 sequences; 59% of them occurred a single time. The ten largest account for roughly 7% of the sample. The specimen was blood. The receptors were sampled from a man between 18 and 29 years old in good health.

The rearrangement links TRBV6-2 or TRBV6-3 to TRBJ2-7; D is unresolved. The V end was cut by 0 bases, the J end by 4 bases, with 7 bases between. The CDR3 totals 13 residues. Germline V gene data show CDR1 as MNHEY and CDR2 as SVGEGT. The CDR3 protein is CASSYSIRYEQYF. CDR3 nucleotide sequence: TGTGCCAGCAGTTACTCGATTCGATACGAGCAGTACTTC.

The rearrangement joins TRBV5-1 to TRBJ1-6; the D is unclear. The germline V gene has CDR1 SGHRS and CDR2 YFSETQ. With 3 bases removed from V and 4 bases from J, the gap between germline ends came to 14 bases. The CDR3 covers 16 residues. Here the CDR3 DNA reads TGCGCCAGCAGCTCAACAAGGACCGAGTATAATTCACCCCTCCACTTT. Its protein is CASSSTRTEYNSPLHF.

V and J are TRBV14 and TRBJ2-3; 10 bases are a match to TRBD2. Germline V gives CDR1 SGHDN, CDR2 FVKESK. The CDR3 covers 18 residues. J was trimmed by 2 bases and V by 0 bases; bases with no gene match: 8. CDR3 in amino acids: CASSQDWASGGPTDTQYF. The CDR3 DNA is TGTGCCAGCAGCCAAGACTGGGCTAGCGGGGGACCCACAGATACGCAGTATTTT.

The V gene is TRBV2, the J gene TRBJ2-2; D not certain. Germline V lookup: CDR1 SNHLY, CDR2 FYNNEI. The CDR3 is made up of 11 amino acids. Trimming pared 4 bases from V and 7 bases from J, leaving 4 bases between. CDR3 loop: CASSVIGELFF. CDR3 bases: TGTGCCAGCAGTGTTATCGGGGAGCTGTTTTTT.

The V and J genes are TRBV6-5 and TRBJ2-6, with 9 bases lining up with TRBD1. With V trimmed by 8 bases and J by 0 bases, 2 bases remained unmatched. The germline V gene has CDR1 MNHEY and CDR2 SVGAGI. There are 15 residues in the CDR3. CDR3 nucleotides: TGTGCCAGCGGGACAGGGAGCTCTGGGGCCAACGTCCTGACTTTC. It encodes CASGTGSSGANVLTF.

This clonotype was picked up one time. V gene TRBV6-6 combines with J gene TRBJ2-5; D not certain. The V end was cut by 2 bases, the J end by 3 bases, with 13 bases between. CDR3 length: 15 amino acids. Germline V gene sequence: CDR1 MNHNY, CDR2 SVGAGI (reference sequence). The CDR3 sequence: CASSYTPGPKETQYF. DNA for the CDR3: TGTGCCAGCAGTTACACTCCGGGCCCTAAAGAGACCCAGTACTTC.

This clonotype has just one count. The V gene is TRBV3-1, the J gene TRBJ2-4; D is unclear. TRBJ2-7 explains the end of the DNA better; the J call may be wrong. The CDR3 is made up of 13 amino acids. Germline V gene data show CDR1 as LGHDT and CDR2 as YNNKEL (reference sequence). Written as DNA, the CDR3 is TGTGCCAGCAGCCAAGTCAATCACTACGAGCAGTACTTC. Protein: CASSQVNHYEQYF.

The chain joins TRBV12-5 to TRBJ2-5, with D tentatively TRBD1 (6 bases). The closer fit of TRBJ2-7 to the DNA end suggests the J call may be wrong. Germline CDR1 reads LGHNT; CDR2 reads FRNRAP. This CDR3 is 15 amino acids long. CDR3 sequence (DNA): TGTGCTAGTGGTTTGGTACAGGGAAGTGGATACGAGCAGTACTTC. Translated: CASGLVQGSGYEQYF.

This chain joins TRBV18 and TRBJ1-3; unclear D gene. CDR1 and CDR2 from the germline V gene are KGHSH and LQKENI. Trimming pared 6 bases from V and 0 bases from J, leaving 12 bases between. This CDR3 contains 15 residues. CDR3 bases: TGTGCCAGCTCTTCCGCACAGATCTCTGGAAACACCATATATTTT. Protein: CASSSAQISGNTIYF.

The rearrangement uses TRBV12-3 or TRBV12-4 and TRBJ2-3; D call uncertain. This CDR3 comprises 11 residues. V was cut by 5 bases and J by 7 bases, with 7 bases left in between. This CDR3 is CASSQTHTQYF. DNA for the CDR3: TGTGCCAGCAGTCAAACCCATACGCAGTATTTT.

V gene TRBV29-1 combines with J gene TRBJ2-1, with TRBD1 matching 8 bases. V shed 2 bases and J 7 bases; nucleotides not matched to a gene: 16. Germline values: CDR1 SQVTM, CDR2 ANQGSEA. The CDR3 is made up of 17 amino acids. The CDR3 protein is CSVETGGVAERGNEQFF. CDR3 in DNA: TGCAGCGTTGAAACAGGGGGTGTGGCTGAACGAGGGAATGAGCAGTTCTTC.

The count of this clonotype is one. The rearrangement joins TRBV20-1 to TRBJ2-7, with 10 bases that match TRBD1. The DNA end is more similar to TRBJ2-5, so the J call may be wrong. CDR1 is DFQATT and CDR2 is SNEGSKA in the germline V gene (reference sequence). The CDR3 extends over 15 amino acids. DNA of the CDR3: TGCAGTGCTACCCCGGGACAGGGGATGGGGGAGACCCAGTACTTC. Residues: CSATPGQGMGETQYF.

This sequence joins TRBV15 and TRBJ2-2, with 14 bases matching TRBD2. Germline CDR1 and CDR2: LNHNV and YYDKDF (reference sequence). Trimming took 0 bases from V and 5 from J; bases not matched to a gene: 14. The CDR3 has 21 residues. The CDR3, as DNA: TGTGCCACCAGCAGAGAATTATTGGGACTAGCGGGAGTACTCTCAACCGGGGAGCTGTTTTTT. Translation: CATSRELLGLAGVLSTGELFF.

By share, this clonotype ranks as medium-sized. The V gene is TRBV4-1, the J gene TRBJ2-7; D possibly uses TRBD1 or TRBD2 (5 bases each). The ends were cut back, 4 bases at V and 0 bases at J, with 13 bases in the middle. Germline V gene sequence: CDR1 MGHRA, CDR2 YSYEKL. The CDR3 loop spans 15 amino acids. CDR3 coding DNA: TGCGCCAGCAGCCCCCATGAGGGGCTCTCCTACGAGCAGTACTTC. Translated: CASSPHEGLSYEQYF.

About this clonotype itself: The junction and the germline gene differ at one end; a read error may be behind it. The J gene is TRBJ2-1, the V gene TRBV3-1; perhaps TRBD1 as D (7 bases). The CDR3 covers 15 residues. Germline CDR1 is LGHDT and CDR2 is YNNKEL (reference sequence). For the CDR3, the DNA is TGTACCAGCAGCCGCGCGGGACAGACTTACAATGAGCAGTTCTTC. This codes for CTSSRAGQTYNEQFF.

A note on this clonotype: At one end, the junction sequence differs from germline, possibly due to a read error. This chain uses TRBV28 with TRBJ1-2; no firm D call. In germline, CDR1 is MDHEN, CDR2 SYDVKM. This CDR3 is 14 amino acids long. Written as DNA, the CDR3 is TGTGCCAGCAGTTCCCTGGGGAACGTCTATGGCTGCACCTTC. Translating it yields CASSSLGNVYGCTF.